Below are 14 T cell receptor beta chains sequenced from a single sample in a study of Ad26.COV2.S vaccination and SARS-CoV-2 variants. Treatment noted: roughly 19 received Ad26.COV2.S at low or high dose, single or two shots; five or six received placebo; per-sample allocation not given. Specimen acquisition occurred on day 63 following the initial vaccine or placebo injection. Libraries were prepared by immunoSEQ multiplex PCR; TCRdb keeps only in-frame clonotypes and omits some of them. This table has around 450,000 clones, roughly nine tenths appearing once. The sample in question was peripheral blood, obtained in a trial of Ad26.COV2.S vaccine versus placebo. These receptors all stem from a person aged 18 to 65 who received the Ad26.COV2.S COVID-19 vaccine or a placebo.

J is TRBJ1-1 and V is TRBV5-5; D is unclear. The CDR3 has 15 residues. V was pared by 2 bases and J by 4 bases, with 15 bases between. Germline V CDR1 and CDR2: SGHKS, YYEKEE (reference sequence). The CDR3 sequence is CASSFGWGQSTEAFF. The DNA of the CDR3 is TGTGCCAGCAGCTTTGGGTGGGGTCAGAGCACTGAAGCTTTCTTT.

The chain joins TRBV19 to TRBJ2-7, with 8 bases identical to TRBD1. The CDR3 covers 16 residues. Germline CDR1 LNHDA, CDR2 SQIVND (reference sequence). The V segment lost 6 bases and the J segment 4 bases; nucleotides outside the gene matches: 14. CDR3 sequence: CASSPLTGTGRYEQYF. The CDR3 nucleotides are TGTGCCAGTAGCCCCCTGACCGGGACAGGCAGATACGAGCAGTACTTC.

This chain connects TRBV3-1 (or the pseudogene TRBV3-2) to TRBJ1-1, with D possibly matching TRBD1 (5 bases). V was shortened by 4 bases and J by 3 bases, with 9 bases between the two germline ends. Germline CDR1 and CDR2: LGHDT and YNNKEL (reference sequence). CDR3 length: 13 residues. The CDR3 loop reads CASSPDSYTEAFF. The DNA for the CDR3 is TGTGCCAGCAGCCCAGACAGCTACACTGAAGCTTTCTTT.

The chain links TRBV27 to TRBJ2-5; D is uncertain. CDR3 length equals 15 residues. The germline V gene encodes CDR1 MNHEY and CDR2 SMNVEV (reference sequence). V was shortened by 6 bases and J by 0 bases, with 14 bases between the two germline ends. The CDR3 region is CASRQGLINQETQYF. The CDR3 DNA follows: TGTGCCAGCAGGCAAGGGCTCATCAACCAAGAGACCCAGTACTTC.

V gene TRBV30 combines with J gene TRBJ2-1; D unclear. This CDR3 is built from 11 residues. The germline V gene encodes CDR1 GTSNPN and CDR2 SVGIG (reference sequence). The ends were cut back, 1 base at V and 9 bases at J, with 7 bases in the middle. The CDR3 region is CAWSAVREQFF. The CDR3 nucleotides read TGTGCCTGGAGTGCCGTTCGTGAGCAGTTCTTC.

Here the CDR3 DNA reads TGTGCCAGCAGCCAAGTGCGGGAGGGGACCCAGTACTTC. Translating it yields CASSQVREGTQYF. The chain is built from TRBV3-1 (or the pseudogene TRBV3-2) and TRBJ2-5, with TRBD2 matching over 9 bases. The length of the CDR3 is 13 residues. Trimming cost V 1 base and J 7 bases; bases outside gene matches: 1. Germline V CDR1 and CDR2: LGHDT, YNNKEL (reference sequence).

In regard to this clone: This sample also contains other DNA sequences that code for the same CDR3. The rearrangement uses TRBV5-1 and TRBJ2-7; TRBD2 is a possible D gene (5 bases). V was trimmed by 2 bases and J by 3 bases, leaving 6 bases between them. Germline assignment: CDR1 SGHRS and CDR2 YFSETQ. The CDR3 covers 12 residues. DNA for the CDR3: TGCGCCAGCAGCTTAACTAGCTACGAGCAGTACTTC. Residues: CASSLTSYEQYF.

The chain uses TRBV18 and TRBJ1-1; D possibly corresponds to TRBD1 (5 bases). The CDR3 consists of 16 residues. V was pared by 1 base and J by 0 bases, with 12 bases between. Germline V gene sequence: CDR1 KGHSH, CDR2 LQKENI. The CDR3 here is CASSPRGGGLNTEAFF. The CDR3 DNA reads as TGTGCCAGCTCACCACGTGGGGGGGGATTGAACACTGAAGCTTTCTTT.

The chain joins TRBV21-1 to TRBJ2-7; TRBD2, the table's D call, was not compared with the DNA. TRBV21-1 is labeled a pseudogene. This CDR3 has 19 residues. CDR3 coding DNA: TGTGCCAGCAGCAAAGCAGGGGCTAGCGGAGATGGGACACCCTACGAGCAGTACTTC. It specifies CASSKAGASGDGTPYEQYF.

Here the CDR3 reads CASSDGSGEREQYF. The DNA for the CDR3 is TGCGCCAGCAGTGATGGCTCAGGGGAGCGCGAGCAGTACTTC. The chain links TRBV10-1 to TRBJ2-7; D possibly corresponds to TRBD1 (6 bases). Germline values: CDR1 WNHNN, CDR2 SYGVQD (reference sequence). CDR3 length: 14 residues. V lost 3 bases and J lost 6, with 15 bases in between.

The chain couples TRBV2 to TRBJ2-7, with D possibly being TRBD1 or TRBD2 (5 bases each). There are 15 residues in the CDR3. V lost 1 base and J 4 bases, leaving 14 bases between the germline ends. Germline V gene lookup returns CDR1 SNHLY and CDR2 FYNNEI. CDR3 DNA sequence: TGTGCCAGCAGTGAAGGGGGCCAGGGACGATACGAGCAGTACTTC. This translates into CASSEGGQGRYEQYF.

The rearrangement uses TRBV6-2 or TRBV6-3 and TRBJ1-2; 7 bases map to TRBD1. V was clipped by 4 bases and J by 4 bases; unmatched bases: 0. There are 12 residues in the CDR3. CDR1 is MNHEY, CDR2 SVGEGT, per germline. This CDR3 is CASSSGGYGYTF. CDR3 in DNA: TGTGCCAGCAGTTCAGGGGGCTATGGCTACACCTTC.

The chain carries TRBV27 and TRBJ1-5; D gene ambiguous. The V end was cut by 5 bases, the J end by 0 bases, with 11 bases between. Per the germline V gene, CDR1 is MNHEY and CDR2 is SMNVEV (reference sequence). There are 15 residues in the CDR3. The CDR3 region has the DNA TGTGCCAGCAGTAATCGAGGGTATAGCAATCAGCCCCAGCATTTT. The encoded protein is CASSNRGYSNQPQHF.

The rearrangement joins TRBV15 to TRBJ2-3; TRBD1 matches 8 bases. The CDR3 has 16 amino acids. CDR1 is LNHNV, CDR2 YYDKDF, per germline (reference sequence). J was trimmed by 2 bases and V by 0 bases; bases with no gene match: 4. The CDR3: CATSRDSGQVTDTQYF. The CDR3 DNA reads TGTGCCACCAGCAGAGATTCGGGACAGGTCACAGATACGCAGTATTTT.